The clone carrying this T cell receptor beta chain has a handful of counts. The data were obtained in a study of blood T cell repertoires in COVID-19. Turning to the study itself: T cells, B-cell-depleted T cells, or PBMCs supplied cDNA or gDNA.

V lost 3 bases, J lost 7 bases, and 13 bases lay in between. This CDR3 spans 13 amino acids. The V gene's germline CDR1 is MGHRA and CDR2 YSYEKL. The protocol was immunoSEQ multiplex PCR, while the TCRdb copy is restricted to in-frame clones and leaves out a portion. The data show roughly 250,000 clones, with about four fifths seen just once and more than 15% held by the top ten. The chain combines TRBV4-1 with TRBJ2-7; D possibly corresponds to TRBD2 (5 bases). The sequenced sample was peripheral blood. The clonotype comes from a person in their 70s with COVID-19, enrolled during active disease. The CDR3 is CASSQPGTREQYF. CDR3 in DNA: TGCGCCAGCAGCCAGCCCGGAACTAGGGAGCAGTACTTC.